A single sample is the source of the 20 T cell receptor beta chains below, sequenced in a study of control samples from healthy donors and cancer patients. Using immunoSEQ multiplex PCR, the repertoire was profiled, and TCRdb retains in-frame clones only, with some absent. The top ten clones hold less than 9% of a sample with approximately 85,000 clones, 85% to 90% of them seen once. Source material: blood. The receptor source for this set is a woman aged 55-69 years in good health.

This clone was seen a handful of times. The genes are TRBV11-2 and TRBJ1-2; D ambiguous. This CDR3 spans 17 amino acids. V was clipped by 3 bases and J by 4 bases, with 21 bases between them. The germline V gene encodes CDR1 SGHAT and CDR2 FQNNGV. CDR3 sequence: CASSFRTTTLSSYGYTF. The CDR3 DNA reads TGTGCCAGCAGCTTCCGAACAACGACACTGTCCAGCTATGGCTACACCTTC.

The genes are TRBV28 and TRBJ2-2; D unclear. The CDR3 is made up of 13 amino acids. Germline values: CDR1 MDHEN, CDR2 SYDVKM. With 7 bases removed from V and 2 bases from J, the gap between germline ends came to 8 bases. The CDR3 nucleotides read TGTGCCAGCACATACAGAAACACCGGGGAGCTGTTTTTT. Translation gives CASTYRNTGELFF.

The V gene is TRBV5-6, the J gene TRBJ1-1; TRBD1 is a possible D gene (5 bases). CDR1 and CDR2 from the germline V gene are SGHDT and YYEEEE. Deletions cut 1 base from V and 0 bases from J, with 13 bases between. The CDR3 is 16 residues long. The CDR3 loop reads CASSLRFGTVNTEAFF. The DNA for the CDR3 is TGTGCCAGCAGCTTGAGATTCGGGACGGTGAACACTGAAGCTTTCTTT.

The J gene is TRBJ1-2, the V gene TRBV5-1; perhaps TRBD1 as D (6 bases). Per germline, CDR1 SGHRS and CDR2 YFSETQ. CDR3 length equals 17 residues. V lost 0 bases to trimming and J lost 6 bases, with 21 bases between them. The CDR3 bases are TGCGCCAGCAGCTTGGCCGGTGCGGAGGGGGTGTCCGATGGCTACACCTTC. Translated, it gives CASSLAGAEGVSDGYTF. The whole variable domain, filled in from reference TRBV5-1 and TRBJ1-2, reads KAGVTQTPRYLIKTRGQQVTLSCSPISGHRSVSWYQQTPGQGLQFLFEYFSETQRNKGNFPGRFSGRQFSNSRSEMNVSTLELGDSALYLCASSLAGAEGVSDGYTFGSGTRLTVV.

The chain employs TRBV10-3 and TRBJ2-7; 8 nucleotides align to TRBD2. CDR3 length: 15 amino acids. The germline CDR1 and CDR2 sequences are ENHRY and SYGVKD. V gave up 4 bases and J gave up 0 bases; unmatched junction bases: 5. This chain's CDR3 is CAISGFSGTSYEQYF. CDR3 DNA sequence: TGTGCCATCAGTGGGTTTAGCGGGACCTCCTACGAGCAGTACTTC.

The CDR3 loop is CASSLEYTEAFF. CDR3 coding DNA: TGTGCCAGCAGCTTAGAGTACACTGAAGCTTTCTTT. This chain links TRBV7-9 with TRBJ1-1; D unclear. Germline V gives CDR1 SEHNR, CDR2 FQNEAQ (reference sequence). The CDR3 totals 12 residues. V was cut by 1 base and J by 3 bases, with 3 bases left in between.

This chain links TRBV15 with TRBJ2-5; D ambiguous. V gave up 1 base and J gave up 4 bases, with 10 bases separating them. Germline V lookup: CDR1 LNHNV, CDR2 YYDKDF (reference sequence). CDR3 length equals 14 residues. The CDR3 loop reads CATSRGSAGETQYF. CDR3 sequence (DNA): TGTGCCACCAGCAGAGGATCGGCTGGAGAGACCCAGTACTTC.

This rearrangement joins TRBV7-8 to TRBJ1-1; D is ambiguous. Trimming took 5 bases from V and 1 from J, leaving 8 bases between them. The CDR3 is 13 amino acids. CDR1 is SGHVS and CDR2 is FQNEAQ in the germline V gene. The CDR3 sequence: CASSPRRNTEAFF. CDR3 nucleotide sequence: TGTGCCAGCAGCCCCAGACGGAACACTGAAGCTTTCTTT.

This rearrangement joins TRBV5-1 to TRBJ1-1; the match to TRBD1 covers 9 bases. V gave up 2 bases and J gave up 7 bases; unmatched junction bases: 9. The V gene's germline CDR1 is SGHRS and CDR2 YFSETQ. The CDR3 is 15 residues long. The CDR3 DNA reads TGCGCCAGCAGCTTATTTTCCGGGACAGGGCTTGAAGCTTTCTTT. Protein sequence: CASSLFSGTGLEAFF.

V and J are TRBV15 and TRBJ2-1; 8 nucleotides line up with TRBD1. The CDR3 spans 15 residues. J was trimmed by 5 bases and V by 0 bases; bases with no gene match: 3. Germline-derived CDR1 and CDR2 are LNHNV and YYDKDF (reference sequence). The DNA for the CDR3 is TGTGCCACCAGCAGAGATACAGGGGGAAACAATGAGCAGTTCTTC. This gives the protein CATSRDTGGNNEQFF.

The CDR3 here is CASSLWVGGTSSGANVLTF. DNA for the CDR3: TGTGCCAGCAGCTTATGGGTTGGAGGGACTAGCTCTGGGGCCAACGTCCTGACTTTC. The rearrangement uses TRBV5-5 and TRBJ2-6, with TRBD2 identical over 8 bases. J gave up 0 bases and V 2 bases, and 10 bases lay outside the gene matches. The CDR3 extends over 19 amino acids. From germline, CDR1 is SGHKS and CDR2 YYEKEE (reference sequence).

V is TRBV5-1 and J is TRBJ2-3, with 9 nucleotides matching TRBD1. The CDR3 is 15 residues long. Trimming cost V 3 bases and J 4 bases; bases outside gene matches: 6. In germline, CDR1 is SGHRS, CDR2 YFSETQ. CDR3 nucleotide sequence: TGCGCCAGCAGCTCGGACAGGGGATTTCCAGATACGCAGTATTTT. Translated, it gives CASSSDRGFPDTQYF. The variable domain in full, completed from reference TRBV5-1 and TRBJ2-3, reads KAGVTQTPRYLIKTRGQQVTLSCSPISGHRSVSWYQQTPGQGLQFLFEYFSETQRNKGNFPGRFSGRQFSNSRSEMNVSTLELGDSALYLCASSSDRGFPDTQYFGPGTRLTVL.

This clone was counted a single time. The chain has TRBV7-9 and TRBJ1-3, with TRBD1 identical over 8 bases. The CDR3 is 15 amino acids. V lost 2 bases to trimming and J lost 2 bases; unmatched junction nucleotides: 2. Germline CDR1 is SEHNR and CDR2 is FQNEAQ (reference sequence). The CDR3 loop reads CASSLQGAAGNTIYF. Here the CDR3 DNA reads TGTGCCAGCAGCTTACAGGGGGCGGCTGGAAACACCATATATTTT.

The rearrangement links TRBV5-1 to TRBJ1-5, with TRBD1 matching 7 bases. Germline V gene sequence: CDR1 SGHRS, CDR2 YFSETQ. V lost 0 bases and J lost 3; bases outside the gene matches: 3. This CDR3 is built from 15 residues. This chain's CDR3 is CASSLEGQVNQPQHF. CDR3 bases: TGCGCCAGCAGCTTGGAAGGACAGGTCAATCAGCCCCAGCATTTT.

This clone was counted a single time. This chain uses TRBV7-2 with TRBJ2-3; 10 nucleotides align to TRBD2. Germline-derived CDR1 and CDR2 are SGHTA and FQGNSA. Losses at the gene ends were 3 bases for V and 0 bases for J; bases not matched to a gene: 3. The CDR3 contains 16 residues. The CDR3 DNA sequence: TGTGCCAGCAGCTTGTTACTAGCGGGAAGCACAGATACGCAGTATTTT. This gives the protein CASSLLLAGSTDTQYF.

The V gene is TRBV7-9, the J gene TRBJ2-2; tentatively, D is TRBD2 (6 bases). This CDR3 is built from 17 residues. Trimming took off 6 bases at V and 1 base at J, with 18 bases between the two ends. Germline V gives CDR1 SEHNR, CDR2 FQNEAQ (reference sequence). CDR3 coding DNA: TGTGCCAGCAGGCCACTCGGGCGGGACCGGAACACCGGGGAGCTGTTTTTT. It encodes CASRPLGRDRNTGELFF. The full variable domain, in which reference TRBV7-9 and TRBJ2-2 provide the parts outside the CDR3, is DTGVSQNPRHKITKRGQNVTFRCDPISEHNRLYWYRQTLGQGPEFLTYFQNEAQLEKSRLLSDRFSAERPKGSFSTLEIQRTEQGDSAMYLCASRPLGRDRNTGELFFGEGSRLTVL.

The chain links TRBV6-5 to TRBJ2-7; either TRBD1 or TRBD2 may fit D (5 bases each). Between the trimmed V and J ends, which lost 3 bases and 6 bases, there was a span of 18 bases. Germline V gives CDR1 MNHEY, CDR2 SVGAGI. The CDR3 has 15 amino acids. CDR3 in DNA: TGTGCCAGCAGTTATCATTCTAATCGAGGGGTCGAGCAGTACTTC. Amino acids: CASSYHSNRGVEQYF.

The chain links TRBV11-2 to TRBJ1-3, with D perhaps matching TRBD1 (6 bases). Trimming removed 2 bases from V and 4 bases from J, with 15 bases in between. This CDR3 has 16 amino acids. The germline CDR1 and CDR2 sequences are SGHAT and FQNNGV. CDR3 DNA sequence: TGTGCCAGCAGCTTACAGAGGGGGTCGGTCGGAAACACCATATATTTT. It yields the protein CASSLQRGSVGNTIYF.

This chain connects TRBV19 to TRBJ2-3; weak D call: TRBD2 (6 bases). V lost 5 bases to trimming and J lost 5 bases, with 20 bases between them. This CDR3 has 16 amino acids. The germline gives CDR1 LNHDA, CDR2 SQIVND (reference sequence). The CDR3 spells CASSPPDWEDIDTQYF. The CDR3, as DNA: TGTGCCAGTAGTCCCCCCGACTGGGAGGATATAGATACGCAGTATTTT. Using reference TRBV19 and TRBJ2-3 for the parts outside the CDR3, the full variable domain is DGGITQSPKYLFRKEGQNVTLSCEQNLNHDAMYWYRQDPGQGLRLIYYSQIVNDFQKGDIAEGYSVSREKKESFPLTVTSAQKNPTAFYLCASSPPDWEDIDTQYFGPGTRLTVL.

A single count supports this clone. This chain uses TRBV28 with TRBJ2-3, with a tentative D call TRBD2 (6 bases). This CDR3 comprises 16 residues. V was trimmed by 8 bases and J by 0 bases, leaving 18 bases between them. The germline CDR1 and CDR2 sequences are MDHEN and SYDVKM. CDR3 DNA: TGTGCCAGCGGGTGGATAGCGGCGATTAGCACAGATACGCAGTATTTT. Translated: CASGWIAAISTDTQYF.